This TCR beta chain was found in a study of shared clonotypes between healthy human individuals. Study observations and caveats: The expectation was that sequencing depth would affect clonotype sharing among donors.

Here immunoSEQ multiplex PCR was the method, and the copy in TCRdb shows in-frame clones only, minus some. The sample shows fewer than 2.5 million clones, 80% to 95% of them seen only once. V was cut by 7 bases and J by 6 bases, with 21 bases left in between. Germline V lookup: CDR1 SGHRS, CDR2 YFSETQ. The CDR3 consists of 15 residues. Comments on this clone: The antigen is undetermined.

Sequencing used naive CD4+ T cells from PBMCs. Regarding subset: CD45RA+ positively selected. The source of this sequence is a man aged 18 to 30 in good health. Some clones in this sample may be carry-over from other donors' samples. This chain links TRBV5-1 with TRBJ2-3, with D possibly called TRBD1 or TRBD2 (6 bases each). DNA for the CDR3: TGCGCCAGCGGGGGACACGCTTTGGAGGGTGATACGCAGTATTTT. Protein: CASGGHALEGDTQYF.